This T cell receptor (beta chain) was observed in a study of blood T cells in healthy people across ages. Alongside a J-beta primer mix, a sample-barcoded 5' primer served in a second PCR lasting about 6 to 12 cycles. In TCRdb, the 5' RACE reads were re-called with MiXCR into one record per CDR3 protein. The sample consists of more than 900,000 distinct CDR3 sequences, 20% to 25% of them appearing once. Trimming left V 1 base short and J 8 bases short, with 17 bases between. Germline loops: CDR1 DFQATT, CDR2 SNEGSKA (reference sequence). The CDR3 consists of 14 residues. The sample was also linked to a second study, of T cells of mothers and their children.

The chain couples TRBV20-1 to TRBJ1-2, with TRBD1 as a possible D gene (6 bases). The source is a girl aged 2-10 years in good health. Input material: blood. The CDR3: CSARVRSLRGGYTF. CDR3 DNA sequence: TGCAGTGCTAGAGTTCGATCGTTAAGGGGGGGCTACACCTTC.